A selection of T cell receptor beta chains follows, all from one sample in a study of a mutant IDH1 vaccine in newly diagnosed glioma. Libraries were prepared by immunoSEQ multiplex PCR; TCRdb keeps only in-frame clonotypes and omits some of them. The table lists about 38,000 clones, about nine tenths of them singletons. The sequences come from PBMCs, collected from a glioma patient treated with radiotherapy, temozolomide or both. These receptors all stem from a man in his late teens or twenties with glioma. Each CDR3 is given with its conserved first and last residue. Each record gives: D gene, clone size, J gene, V gene, CDR3 DNA, CDR3 protein. D genes are given only for firm matches. Rows may omit the clone size; those that give it use once, few, many or a size class.

d_gene: -; abundance: once; j_gene: TRBJ1-1; v_gene: TRBV7-2; CDR3nt: TGTGCCAGCAGCTTAGCCACGAACACTGAAGCTTTCTTT; CDR3aa: CASSLATNTEAFF
d_gene: -; abundance: -; j_gene: TRBJ1-1; v_gene: TRBV18; CDR3nt: TGTGCCAGCTCACCAACGACTGAAGCTTTCTTT; CDR3aa: CASSPTTEAFF
d_gene: TRBD2; abundance: -; j_gene: TRBJ2-7; v_gene: TRBV4-2; CDR3nt: TGTGCCAGCAGCCCCCTGGGACTAGCGCCGAGCTCCTACGAGCAGTACTTC; CDR3aa: CASSPLGLAPSSYEQYF
d_gene: -; abundance: -; j_gene: TRBJ1-3; v_gene: TRBV29-1; CDR3nt: TGCAGCGCTGAAGTCTCTGGAAACACCATATATTTT; CDR3aa: CSAEVSGNTIYF
d_gene: -; abundance: -; j_gene: TRBJ1-1; v_gene: TRBV6-5; CDR3nt: TGTGCCAGCAGTTACTCGTCCTGGGGGTTGGGCACTGAAGCTTTCTTT; CDR3aa: CASSYSSWGLGTEAFF
d_gene: -; abundance: -; j_gene: TRBJ1-1; v_gene: TRBV5-1; CDR3nt: TGCGCCAGCAGCTCCACTCTGAACACTGAAGCTTTCTTT; CDR3aa: CASSSTLNTEAFF
d_gene: -; abundance: -; j_gene: TRBJ1-1; v_gene: TRBV7-3; CDR3nt: TGTGCCAGCAGCTTAGGCGGGAAGAACACTGAAGCTTTCTTT; CDR3aa: CASSLGGKNTEAFF
d_gene: TRBD2; abundance: -; j_gene: TRBJ2-2; v_gene: TRBV29-1; CDR3nt: TGCAGCGCTGGGGAGGGCACCGGGGAGCTGTTTTTT; CDR3aa: CSAGEGTGELFF
d_gene: -; abundance: -; j_gene: TRBJ1-2; v_gene: TRBV4-1; CDR3nt: TGCGCCAGCAGCCAAGATCTCCTAAGAGAAATGAACTATGGCTACACCTTC; CDR3aa: CASSQDLLREMNYGYTF
d_gene: TRBD1; abundance: -; j_gene: TRBJ1-1; v_gene: TRBV18; CDR3nt: TGTGCCAGCTCATCGGACAGGGGTGGCTCAGGGGCTGAAGCTTTCTTT; CDR3aa: CASSSDRGGSGAEAFF
d_gene: -; abundance: -; j_gene: TRBJ2-2; v_gene: TRBV7-9; CDR3nt: TGTGCCAGCAGCTTAGGTGGTATCCTAACCGGGGAGCTGTTTTTT; CDR3aa: CASSLGGILTGELFF
d_gene: TRBD2; abundance: -; j_gene: TRBJ2-5; v_gene: TRBV9; CDR3nt: TGTGCCAGCAGCGTAGGGTCTAGCGGGGGAGAGACCCAGTACTTC; CDR3aa: CASSVGSSGGETQYF
d_gene: -; abundance: -; j_gene: TRBJ2-6; v_gene: TRBV11-2; CDR3nt: TGTGCCAGCAGTGAACTAGCTGGGGCCAACGTCCTGACTTTC; CDR3aa: CASSELAGANVLTF
d_gene: -; abundance: -; j_gene: TRBJ2-1; v_gene: TRBV27; CDR3nt: TGTGCCAGCAGTTTATTAGGGGAATACAATGAGCAGTTCTTC; CDR3aa: CASSLLGEYNEQFF
d_gene: TRBD2; abundance: -; j_gene: TRBJ2-2; v_gene: TRBV9; CDR3nt: TGTGCCAGCAGCCCTCAGGGACTAGCGGGAGTACGGGACACCGGGGAGCTGTTTTTT; CDR3aa: CASSPQGLAGVRDTGELFF
d_gene: -; abundance: -; j_gene: TRBJ1-2; v_gene: TRBV7-2; CDR3nt: TGTGCCAGCAGTCGGCTAGGGGTTGGCTACACCTTC; CDR3aa: CASSRLGVGYTF
d_gene: TRBD1; abundance: -; j_gene: TRBJ1-1; v_gene: TRBV7-9; CDR3nt: TGTGCCAGCAGCATCGACAGGGTCGGAGCTTTCTTT; CDR3aa: CASSIDRVGAFF
d_gene: -; abundance: -; j_gene: TRBJ1-5; v_gene: TRBV6-6; CDR3nt: TGTGCCAGCAGTTACGGGGGGCACCAGCCCCAGCATTTT; CDR3aa: CASSYGGHQPQHF
d_gene: -; abundance: -; j_gene: TRBJ1-1; v_gene: TRBV6-1; CDR3nt: TGTGCCAGCAGTGTTAACGATGGACAGTGGAGGAACACTGAAGCTTTCTTT; CDR3aa: CASSVNDGQWRNTEAFF
d_gene: TRBD1; abundance: -; j_gene: TRBJ1-2; v_gene: TRBV7-8; CDR3nt: TGTGCCAGCAGCTTTAGGGACAGGGGGCGCGAGGATGGCTACACCTTC; CDR3aa: CASSFRDRGREDGYTF
d_gene: -; abundance: -; j_gene: TRBJ2-3; v_gene: TRBV30; CDR3nt: TGTGCCTGGAGTAAACCGCTAGGACTTAGCCGAAGCACAGATACGCAGTATTTT; CDR3aa: CAWSKPLGLSRSTDTQYF
d_gene: TRBD1; abundance: -; j_gene: TRBJ2-7; v_gene: TRBV28; CDR3nt: TGTGCCAGCAGTACCGGACAGGGGGAATCCTACGAGCAGTACTTC; CDR3aa: CASSTGQGESYEQYF
d_gene: -; abundance: -; j_gene: TRBJ2-1; v_gene: TRBV9; CDR3nt: TGTGCCAGCAGCGTAGACGGATGGGGTTACAATGAGCAGTTCTTC; CDR3aa: CASSVDGWGYNEQFF
d_gene: TRBD2; abundance: -; j_gene: TRBJ2-7; v_gene: TRBV5-4; CDR3nt: TGTGCCAGCAGCCTAGCGGGACGGAGAACCTACGAGCAGTACTTC; CDR3aa: CASSLAGRRTYEQYF
d_gene: TRBD1; abundance: -; j_gene: TRBJ1-1; v_gene: TRBV5-1; CDR3nt: TGCGCCAGCAGCCGGACAGGGGGGACTGAAGCTTTCTTT; CDR3aa: CASSRTGGTEAFF
d_gene: TRBD2; abundance: -; j_gene: TRBJ2-2; v_gene: TRBV5-6; CDR3nt: TGTGCCAGCAGCCCCAGACTAGCGGGAGATAGGGAGCTGTTTTTT; CDR3aa: CASSPRLAGDRELFF
d_gene: -; abundance: -; j_gene: TRBJ2-2; v_gene: TRBV2; CDR3nt: TGTGCCAGCAGCCACGAGGGGACTGGGTTGGGCACCGGGGAGCTGTTTTTT; CDR3aa: CASSHEGTGLGTGELFF
d_gene: -; abundance: -; j_gene: TRBJ2-7; v_gene: TRBV5-1; CDR3nt: TGCGCCAGCAGCTCAGGGACTCCCAGTGACGAGCAGTACTTC; CDR3aa: CASSSGTPSDEQYF
d_gene: -; abundance: -; j_gene: TRBJ1-5; v_gene: TRBV7-8; CDR3nt: TGTGCCAGCAGCCCGACAGGCCATAGCAATCAGCCCCAGCATTTT; CDR3aa: CASSPTGHSNQPQHF
d_gene: -; abundance: -; j_gene: TRBJ2-3; v_gene: TRBV27; CDR3nt: TGTGCCAGCAGTTCTCAGGGTGGAGATACGCAGTATTTT; CDR3aa: CASSSQGGDTQYF
d_gene: -; abundance: -; j_gene: TRBJ1-1; v_gene: TRBV10-2; CDR3nt: TGCGCCAGCAAGGATGGACAGCGAGGGTACACTGAAGCTTTCTTT; CDR3aa: CASKDGQRGYTEAFF
d_gene: TRBD1; abundance: -; j_gene: TRBJ1-2; v_gene: TRBV2; CDR3nt: TGTGCCAGCACGAATCGCGGGACAGGGGGCGATGGCTACACCTTC; CDR3aa: CASTNRGTGGDGYTF
d_gene: -; abundance: -; j_gene: TRBJ1-2; v_gene: TRBV7-8; CDR3nt: TGTGCCAGCAGCCCAGATGGGGGAGGCTATGGCTACACCTTC; CDR3aa: CASSPDGGGYGYTF
d_gene: -; abundance: -; j_gene: TRBJ2-7; v_gene: TRBV27; CDR3nt: TGTGCCAGCAGTTTCGGGGGTTACCCCTTTACGGGCGAGCAGTACTTC; CDR3aa: CASSFGGYPFTGEQYF
d_gene: -; abundance: -; j_gene: TRBJ2-5; v_gene: TRBV27; CDR3nt: TGTGCCAGCAGTTTGGGGAACCAAGAGACCCAGTACTTC; CDR3aa: CASSLGNQETQYF
d_gene: -; abundance: -; j_gene: TRBJ1-2; v_gene: TRBV7-2; CDR3nt: TGTGCCAGCAGCCCCATCTTTAGCCTGAGGGGAGGCTATGGCTACACCTTC; CDR3aa: CASSPIFSLRGGYGYTF
d_gene: TRBD2; abundance: -; j_gene: TRBJ2-7; v_gene: TRBV5-4; CDR3nt: TGTGCCAGCAGCTTGGCCAGCGGGAGGGCCGATGACAAGCAGTACTTC; CDR3aa: CASSLASGRADDKQYF
d_gene: -; abundance: -; j_gene: TRBJ2-2; v_gene: TRBV7-9; CDR3nt: TGTGCCAGCAGCTTCCCATCCGGGACACCGAACACCGGGGAGCTGTTTTTT; CDR3aa: CASSFPSGTPNTGELFF
d_gene: -; abundance: -; j_gene: TRBJ1-2; v_gene: TRBV4-2; CDR3nt: TGTGCCAGCAGCCAAGAGACAGCAAACTATGGCTACACCTTC; CDR3aa: CASSQETANYGYTF
d_gene: -; abundance: -; j_gene: TRBJ1-3; v_gene: TRBV6-5; CDR3nt: TGTGCCAGCAGTTACTCGAGGAAGACTACTGGAAACACCATATATTTT; CDR3aa: CASSYSRKTTGNTIYF
d_gene: -; abundance: -; j_gene: TRBJ2-6; v_gene: TRBV5-1; CDR3nt: TGCGCCAGCAGCTCCTCAGTAGCCGGGGCCAACGTCCTGACTTTC; CDR3aa: CASSSSVAGANVLTF